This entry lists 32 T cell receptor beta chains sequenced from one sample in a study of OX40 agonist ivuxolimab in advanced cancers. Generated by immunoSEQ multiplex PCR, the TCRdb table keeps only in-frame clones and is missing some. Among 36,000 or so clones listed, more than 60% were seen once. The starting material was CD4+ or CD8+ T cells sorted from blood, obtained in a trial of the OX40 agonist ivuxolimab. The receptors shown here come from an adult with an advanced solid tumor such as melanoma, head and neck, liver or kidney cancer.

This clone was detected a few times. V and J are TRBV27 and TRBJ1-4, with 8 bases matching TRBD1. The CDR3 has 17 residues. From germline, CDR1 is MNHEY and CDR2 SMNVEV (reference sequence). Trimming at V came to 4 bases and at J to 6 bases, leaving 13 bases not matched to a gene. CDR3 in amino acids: CASSSGQGGGGYEKLFF. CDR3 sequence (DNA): TGTGCCAGCAGTTCTGGACAGGGTGGCGGGGGTTATGAAAAACTGTTTTTT.

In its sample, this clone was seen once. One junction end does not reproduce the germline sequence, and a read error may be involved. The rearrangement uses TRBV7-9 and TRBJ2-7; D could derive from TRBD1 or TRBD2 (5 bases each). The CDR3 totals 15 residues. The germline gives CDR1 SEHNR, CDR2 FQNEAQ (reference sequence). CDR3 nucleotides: TGTGCCAGCACCTTATTCAGGGACGTAATCCACGAGCAGTACTTC. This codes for CASTLFRDVIHEQYF.

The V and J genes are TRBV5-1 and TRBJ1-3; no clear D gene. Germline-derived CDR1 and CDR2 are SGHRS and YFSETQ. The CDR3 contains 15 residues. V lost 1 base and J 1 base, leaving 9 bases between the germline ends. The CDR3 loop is CASSLSGGSGNTIYF. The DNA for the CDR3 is TGCGCCAGCAGCTTGAGCGGAGGGTCTGGAAACACCATATATTTT.

CDR3 region: CASSPPDRRVHYEQYF. CDR3 in DNA: TGTGCCAGCAGCCCCCCGGACAGGAGAGTCCACTACGAGCAGTACTTC. This chain uses TRBV7-8 with TRBJ2-5; TRBD1 aligns across 7 bases. The J call may be wrong; the DNA end is better matched by TRBJ2-7. This CDR3 is built from 16 residues. Germline assignment: CDR1 SGHVS and CDR2 FQNEAQ.

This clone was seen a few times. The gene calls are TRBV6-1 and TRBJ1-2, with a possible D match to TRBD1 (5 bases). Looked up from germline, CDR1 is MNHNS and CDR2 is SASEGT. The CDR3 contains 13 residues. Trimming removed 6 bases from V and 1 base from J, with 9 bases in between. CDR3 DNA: TGTGCCAGCAGGGTCGACAGTAACTATGGCTACACCTTC. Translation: CASRVDSNYGYTF.

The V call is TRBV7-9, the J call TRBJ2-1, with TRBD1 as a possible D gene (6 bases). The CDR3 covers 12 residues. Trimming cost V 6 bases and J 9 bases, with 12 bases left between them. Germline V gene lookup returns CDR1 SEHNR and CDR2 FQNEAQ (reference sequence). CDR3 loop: CASRGTTSEQFF. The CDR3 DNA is TGTGCCAGCAGGGGGACAACGAGTGAGCAGTTCTTC. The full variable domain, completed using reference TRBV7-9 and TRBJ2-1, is DTGVSQNPRHKITKRGQNVTFRCDPISEHNRLYWYRQTLGQGPEFLTYFQNEAQLEKSRLLSDRFSAERPKGSFSTLEIQRTEQGDSAMYLCASRGTTSEQFFGPGTRLTVL.

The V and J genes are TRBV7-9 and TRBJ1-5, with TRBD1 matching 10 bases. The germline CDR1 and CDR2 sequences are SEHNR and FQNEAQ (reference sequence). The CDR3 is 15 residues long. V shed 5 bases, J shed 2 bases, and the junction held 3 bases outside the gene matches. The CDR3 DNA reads TGTGCCAGCAGCCCCGGACAGGGGGGCAATCAGCCCCAGCATTTT. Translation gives CASSPGQGGNQPQHF.

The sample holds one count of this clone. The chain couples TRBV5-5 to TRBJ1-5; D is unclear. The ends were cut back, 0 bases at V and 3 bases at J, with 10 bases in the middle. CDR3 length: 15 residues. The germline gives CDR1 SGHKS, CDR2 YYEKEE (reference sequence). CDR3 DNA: TGTGCCAGCAGCTTGGCGTATACAGACAATCAGCCCCAGCATTTT. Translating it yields CASSLAYTDNQPQHF.

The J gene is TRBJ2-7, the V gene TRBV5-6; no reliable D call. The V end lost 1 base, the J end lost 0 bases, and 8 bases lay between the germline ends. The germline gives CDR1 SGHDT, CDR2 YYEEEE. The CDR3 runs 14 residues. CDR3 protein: CASSLFPSSYEQYF. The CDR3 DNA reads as TGTGCCAGCAGCTTGTTTCCGAGCTCCTACGAGCAGTACTTC.

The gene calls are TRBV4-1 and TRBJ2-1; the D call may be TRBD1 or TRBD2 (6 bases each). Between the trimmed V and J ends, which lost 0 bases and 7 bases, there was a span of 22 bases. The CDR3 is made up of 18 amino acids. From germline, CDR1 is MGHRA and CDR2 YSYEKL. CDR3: CASSQDWSLGGRGNEQFF. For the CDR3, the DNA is TGCGCCAGCAGCCAAGATTGGTCCCTAGGGGGGCGCGGGAATGAGCAGTTCTTC.

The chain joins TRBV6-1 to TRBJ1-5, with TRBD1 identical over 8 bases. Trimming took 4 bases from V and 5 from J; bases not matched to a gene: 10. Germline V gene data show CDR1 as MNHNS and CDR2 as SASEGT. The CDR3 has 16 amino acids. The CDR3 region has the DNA TGTGCCAGCAGTGGGTCCGGGACAGGTGGATATCAGCCCCAGCATTTT. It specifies CASSGSGTGGYQPQHF.

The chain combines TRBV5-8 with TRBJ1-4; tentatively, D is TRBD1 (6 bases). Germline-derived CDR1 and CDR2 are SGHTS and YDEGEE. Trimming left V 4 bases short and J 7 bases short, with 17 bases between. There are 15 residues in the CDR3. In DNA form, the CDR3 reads TGTGCCAGCAGCGCTCAGGGGTCCAGGACTGAAAAACTGTTTTTT. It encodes CASSAQGSRTEKLFF.

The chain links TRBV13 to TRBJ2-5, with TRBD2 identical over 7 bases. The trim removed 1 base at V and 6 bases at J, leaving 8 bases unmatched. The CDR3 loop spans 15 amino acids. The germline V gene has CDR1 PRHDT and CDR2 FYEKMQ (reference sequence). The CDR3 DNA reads TGTGCCAGCAGCTTAGTCGCGGGGGAGCCAAAGACCCAGTACTTC. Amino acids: CASSLVAGEPKTQYF.

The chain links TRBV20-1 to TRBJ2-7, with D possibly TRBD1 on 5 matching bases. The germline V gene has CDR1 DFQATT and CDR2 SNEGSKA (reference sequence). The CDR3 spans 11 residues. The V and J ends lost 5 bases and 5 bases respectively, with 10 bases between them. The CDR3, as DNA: TGCAGTGCTTTGACAGATCACGAGCAGTACTTC. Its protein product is CSALTDHEQYF.

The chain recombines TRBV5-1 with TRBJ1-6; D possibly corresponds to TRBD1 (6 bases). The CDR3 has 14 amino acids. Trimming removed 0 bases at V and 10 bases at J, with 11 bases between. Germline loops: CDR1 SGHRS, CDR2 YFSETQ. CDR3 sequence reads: CASSLDRAGSPLHF. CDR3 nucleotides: TGCGCCAGCAGCTTGGACAGGGCGGGGTCACCCCTCCACTTT.

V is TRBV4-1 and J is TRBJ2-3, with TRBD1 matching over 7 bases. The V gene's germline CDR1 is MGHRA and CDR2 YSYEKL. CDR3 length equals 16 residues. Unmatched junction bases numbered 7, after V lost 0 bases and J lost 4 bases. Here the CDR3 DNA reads TGCGCCAGCAGCCAAGATTTCGGACAGGTTTCAGATACGCAGTATTTT. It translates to CASSQDFGQVSDTQYF.

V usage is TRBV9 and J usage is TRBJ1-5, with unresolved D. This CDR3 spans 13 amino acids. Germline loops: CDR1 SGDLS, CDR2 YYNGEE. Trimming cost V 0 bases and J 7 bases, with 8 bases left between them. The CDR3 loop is CASSVATEQPQHF. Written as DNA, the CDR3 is TGTGCCAGCAGCGTAGCGACCGAACAGCCCCAGCATTTT.

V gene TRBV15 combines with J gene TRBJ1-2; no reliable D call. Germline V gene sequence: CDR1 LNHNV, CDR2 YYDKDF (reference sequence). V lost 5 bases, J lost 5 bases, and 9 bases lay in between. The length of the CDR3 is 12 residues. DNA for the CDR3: TGTGCCACCAGCCAAGCTGAGTATGGCTACACCTTC. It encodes CATSQAEYGYTF.

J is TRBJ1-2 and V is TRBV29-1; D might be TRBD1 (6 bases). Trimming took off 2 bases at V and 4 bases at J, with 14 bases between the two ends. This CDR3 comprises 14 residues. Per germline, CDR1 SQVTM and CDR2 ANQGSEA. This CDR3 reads CSVELADSVYGYTF. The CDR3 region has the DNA TGCAGCGTTGAATTGGCGGACAGTGTCTATGGCTACACCTTC. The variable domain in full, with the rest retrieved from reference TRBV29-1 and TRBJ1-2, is SAVISQKPSRDICQRGTSLTIQCQVDSQVTMMFWYRQQPGQSLTLIATANQGSEATYESGFVIDKFPISRPNLTFSTLTVSNMSPEDSSIYLCSVELADSVYGYTFGSGTRLTVV.

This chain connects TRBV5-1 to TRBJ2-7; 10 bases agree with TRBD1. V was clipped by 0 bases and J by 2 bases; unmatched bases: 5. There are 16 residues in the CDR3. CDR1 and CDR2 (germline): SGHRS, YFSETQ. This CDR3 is CASSLVTGQGTYEQYF. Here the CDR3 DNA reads TGCGCCAGCAGCTTGGTTACGGGACAGGGGACCTACGAGCAGTACTTC. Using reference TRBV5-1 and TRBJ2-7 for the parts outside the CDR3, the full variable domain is KAGVTQTPRYLIKTRGQQVTLSCSPISGHRSVSWYQQTPGQGLQFLFEYFSETQRNKGNFPGRFSGRQFSNSRSEMNVSTLELGDSALYLCASSLVTGQGTYEQYFGPGTRLTVT.

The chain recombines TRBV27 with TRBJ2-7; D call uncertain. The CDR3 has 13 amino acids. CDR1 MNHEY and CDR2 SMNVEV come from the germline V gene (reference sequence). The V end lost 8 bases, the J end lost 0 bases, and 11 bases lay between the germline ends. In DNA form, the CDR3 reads TGTGCCAGCTCCCGTCCACTCTCCTACGAGCAGTACTTC. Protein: CASSRPLSYEQYF.

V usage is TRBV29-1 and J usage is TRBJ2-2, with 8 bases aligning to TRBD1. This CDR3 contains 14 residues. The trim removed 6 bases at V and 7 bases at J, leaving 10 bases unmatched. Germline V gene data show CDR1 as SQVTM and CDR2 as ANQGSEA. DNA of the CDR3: TGCAGCGTCGCGACGGACAGGGCGGTCGGGGAGCTGTTTTTT. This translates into CSVATDRAVGELFF.

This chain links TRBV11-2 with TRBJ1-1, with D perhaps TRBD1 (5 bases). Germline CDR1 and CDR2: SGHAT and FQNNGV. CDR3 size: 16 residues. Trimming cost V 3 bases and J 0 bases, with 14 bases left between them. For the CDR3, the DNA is TGTGCCAGCAGCTTTGGGGCAGCCAACTTGAACACTGAAGCTTTCTTT. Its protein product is CASSFGAANLNTEAFF.

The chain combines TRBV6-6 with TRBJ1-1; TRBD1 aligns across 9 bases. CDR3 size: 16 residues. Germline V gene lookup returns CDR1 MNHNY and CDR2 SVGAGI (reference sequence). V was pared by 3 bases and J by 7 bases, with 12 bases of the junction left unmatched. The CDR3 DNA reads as TGTGCCAGCAGTTATTCAACCTACAGGGGGCCGGATGAAGCTTTCTTT. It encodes CASSYSTYRGPDEAFF.

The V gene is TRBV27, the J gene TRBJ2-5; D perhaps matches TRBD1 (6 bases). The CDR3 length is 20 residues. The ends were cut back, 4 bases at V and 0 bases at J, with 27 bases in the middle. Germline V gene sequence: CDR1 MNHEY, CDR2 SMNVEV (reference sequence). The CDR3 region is CASSWGRGLVQPLYQETQYF. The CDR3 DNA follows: TGTGCCAGCAGTTGGGGCAGGGGCTTGGTCCAACCTCTGTACCAAGAGACCCAGTACTTC.

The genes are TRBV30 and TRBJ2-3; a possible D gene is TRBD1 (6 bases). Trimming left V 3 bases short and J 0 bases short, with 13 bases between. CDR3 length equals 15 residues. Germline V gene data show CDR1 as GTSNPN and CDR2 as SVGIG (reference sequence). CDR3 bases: TGTGCCTGGAGGGTTGGGGGCCTTAGCACAGATACGCAGTATTTT. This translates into CAWRVGGLSTDTQYF.

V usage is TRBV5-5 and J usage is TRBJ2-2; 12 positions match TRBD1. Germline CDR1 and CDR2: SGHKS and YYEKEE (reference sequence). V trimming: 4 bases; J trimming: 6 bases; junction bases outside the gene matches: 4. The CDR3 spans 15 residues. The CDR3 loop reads CASSQGQGASGELFF. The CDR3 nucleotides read TGTGCCAGCAGCCAGGGACAGGGGGCATCCGGGGAGCTGTTTTTT.

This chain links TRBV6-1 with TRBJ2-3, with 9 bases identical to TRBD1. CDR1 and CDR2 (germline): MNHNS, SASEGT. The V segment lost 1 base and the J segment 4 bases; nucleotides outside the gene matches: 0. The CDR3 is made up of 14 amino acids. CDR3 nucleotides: TGTGCCAGCAGTGAAGGGACAGGGGCAGATACGCAGTATTTT. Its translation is CASSEGTGADTQYF.

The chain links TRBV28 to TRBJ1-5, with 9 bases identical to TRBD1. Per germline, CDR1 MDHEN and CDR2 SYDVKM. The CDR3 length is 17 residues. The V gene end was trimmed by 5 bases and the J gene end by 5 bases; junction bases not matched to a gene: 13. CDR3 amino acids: CASSIFRDRAPDQPQHF. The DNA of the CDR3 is TGTGCCAGCAGTATCTTCCGGGACAGGGCACCGGATCAGCCCCAGCATTTT.

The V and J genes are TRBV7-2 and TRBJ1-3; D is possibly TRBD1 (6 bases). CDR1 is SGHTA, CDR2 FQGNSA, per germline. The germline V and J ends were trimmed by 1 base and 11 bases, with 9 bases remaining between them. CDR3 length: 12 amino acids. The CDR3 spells CASSLEGVPIYF. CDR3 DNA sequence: TGTGCCAGCAGCTTAGAGGGGGTCCCCATATATTTT.

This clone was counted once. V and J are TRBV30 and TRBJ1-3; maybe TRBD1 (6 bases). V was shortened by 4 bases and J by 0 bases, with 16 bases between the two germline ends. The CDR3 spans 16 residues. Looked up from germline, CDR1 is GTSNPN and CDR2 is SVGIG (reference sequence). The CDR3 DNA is TGTGCCTGGAAAAAGCAGGACAGCCACTCTGGAAACACCATATATTTT. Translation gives CAWKKQDSHSGNTIYF.

Written as DNA, the CDR3 is TGTGCCAGCAGCCCCATCGGGAACGAGCAGTACTTC. As protein: CASSPIGNEQYF. This chain connects TRBV7-7 to TRBJ2-7; D is possibly TRBD2 (5 bases). The CDR3 extends over 12 amino acids. Germline V lookup: CDR1 SSHAT, CDR2 FNYEAQ (reference sequence). V was pared by 5 bases and J by 5 bases, with 10 bases between. Together with reference TRBV7-7 and TRBJ2-7, the CDR3 gives the full variable domain: GAGVSQSPRYKVTKRGQDVTLRCDPISSHATLYWYQQALGQGPEFLTYFNYEAQPDKSGLPSDRFSAERPEGSISTLTIQRTEQRDSAMYRCASSPIGNEQYFGPGTRLTVT.